One sample yielded the 25 T cell receptor beta chains listed below, sequenced in a study of blood T cell repertoires in COVID-19. TCRdb's copy holds only in-frame clones and misses some; the assay was immunoSEQ multiplex PCR. The data show about 290,000 clones, with around nine tenths seen just once and around 1.7% held by the top ten. The sample consisted of PBMCs or T cells enriched from blood (not recorded which). These receptors all stem from a woman aged 40 to 50 who had recovered from COVID-19.

The chain links TRBV5-8 to TRBJ2-5; a possible D gene is TRBD1 (6 bases). V lost 3 bases and J lost 5, with 14 bases in between. This CDR3 is built from 14 residues. Germline values: CDR1 SGHTS, CDR2 YDEGEE. As DNA, the CDR3 is TGTGCCAGCAGCTGGCGGACAGCAGTGGAGACCCAGTACTTC. As protein: CASSWRTAVETQYF.

This chain connects TRBV29-1 to TRBJ1-1; D gene ambiguous. The CDR3 is 13 residues long. The germline CDR1 and CDR2 sequences are SQVTM and ANQGSEA. V lost 0 bases, J lost 2 bases, and 7 bases lay in between. CDR3: CSVEEGRNTEAFF. The CDR3 bases are TGCAGCGTTGAAGAAGGGAGAAACACTGAAGCTTTCTTT.

The chain couples TRBV19 to TRBJ1-4; tentatively, D is TRBD1 (5 bases). Germline loops: CDR1 LNHDA, CDR2 SQIVND (reference sequence). Trimming stripped 5 bases from V and 5 bases from J, with 15 bases between. The CDR3 contains 15 residues. CDR3 sequence (DNA): TGTGCCAGTAGTCCCACAGGTGACTTGAATGAAAAACTGTTTTTT. Translation: CASSPTGDLNEKLFF.

The chain combines TRBV30 with TRBJ1-2; TRBD1 matches 8 bases. The V and J ends lost 0 bases and 5 bases, in that order; junction bases with no gene match: 8. The CDR3 contains 15 residues. From germline, CDR1 is GTSNPN and CDR2 SVGIG (reference sequence). CDR3 sequence reads: CAWSVPGQVFYGYTF. The DNA for the CDR3 is TGTGCCTGGAGTGTACCGGGACAGGTTTTTTATGGCTACACCTTC.

The chain uses TRBV24-1 and TRBJ2-2; TRBD2 might be the D (6 bases). CDR3 length equals 15 residues. Trimming pared 4 bases from V and 5 bases from J, leaving 13 bases between. Per germline, CDR1 KGHDR and CDR2 SFDVKD. The CDR3 sequence is CATSDRDGGTGELFF. DNA of the CDR3: TGTGCCACCAGTGACCGGGACGGGGGTACCGGGGAGCTGTTTTTT.

The chain uses TRBV7-3 and TRBJ2-2; D may be TRBD2 (6 bases). CDR1 and CDR2 from the germline V gene are SGHTA and FQGTGA. CDR3 length: 13 amino acids. Trimming stripped 5 bases from V and 5 bases from J, with 9 bases between. CDR3 residues: CASSARGTGELFF. The DNA of the CDR3 is TGTGCCAGCAGCGCCCGGGGGACCGGGGAGCTGTTTTTT.

The chain employs TRBV14 and TRBJ2-1; 8 bases are shared with TRBD1. This CDR3 has 19 residues. V dropped 4 bases and J dropped 2; count of bases not matched to a gene: 16. Germline assignment: CDR1 SGHDN and CDR2 FVKESK. CDR3 in DNA: TGTGCCAGCAGCCGAACCGGGACAGGTGTAACAACTCCCTACAATGAGCAGTTCTTC. Its protein is CASSRTGTGVTTPYNEQFF.

This clone was seen once. The chain couples TRBV29-1 to TRBJ2-1, with a weak D call TRBD2 (5 bases). Germline V lookup: CDR1 SQVTM, CDR2 ANQGSEA. The CDR3 has 14 residues. Trimming stripped 7 bases from V and 6 bases from J, with 19 bases between. Here the CDR3 DNA reads TGCAGCGCAGATACCAAGCGGTTTTCCAATGAGCAGTTCTTC. Encoded protein: CSADTKRFSNEQFF.

The chain is built from TRBV28 and TRBJ1-2; 9 bases are a match to TRBD1. The CDR3 spans 15 residues. The ends lost 2 bases at V and 3 bases at J; junction bases unmatched: 4. CDR1 and CDR2 from the germline V gene are MDHEN and SYDVKM. The CDR3, as DNA: TGTGCCAGCAGTTTACCGGGACAGGGCCACTATGGCTACACCTTC. Translation gives CASSLPGQGHYGYTF.

The CDR3 is CASSLDGGGPYNEQFF. Written as DNA, the CDR3 is TGCGCCAGCAGCTTGGACGGTGGCGGTCCATACAATGAGCAGTTCTTC. The rearrangement links TRBV5-1 to TRBJ2-1; no reliable D call. CDR1 is SGHRS, CDR2 YFSETQ, per germline. The CDR3 spans 16 residues. The V gene lost 0 bases and the J gene lost 4 bases, with 14 bases spanning the gap.

The V call is TRBV30, the J call TRBJ1-1; weak D call: TRBD1 (6 bases). Germline V gene data show CDR1 as GTSNPN and CDR2 as SVGIG (reference sequence). The CDR3 contains 12 residues. Trimming removed 5 bases from V and 1 base from J, with 8 bases in between. The CDR3 loop is CAWSGENTEAFF. The CDR3 DNA sequence: TGTGCCTGGTCAGGGGAGAACACTGAAGCTTTCTTT. The full variable domain, its missing parts supplied by reference TRBV30 and TRBJ1-1, is SQTIHQWPATLVQPVGSPLSLECTVEGTSNPNLYWYRQAAGRGLQLLFYSVGIGQISSEVPQNLSASRPQDRQFILSSKKLLLSDSGFYLCAWSGENTEAFFGQGTRLTVV.

V usage is TRBV19 and J usage is TRBJ1-5; 9 bases match TRBD1. After removal of 6 bases from V and 0 bases from J, the junction contained 6 bases not matched to a gene. The CDR3 length is 16 residues. Germline assignment: CDR1 LNHDA and CDR2 SQIVND (reference sequence). The CDR3 coding sequence is TGTGCCAGTAGGCCGGGACAGGGTCTTAGCAATCAGCCCCAGCATTTT. It encodes CASRPGQGLSNQPQHF.

The chain joins TRBV19 to TRBJ1-1; 8 bases agree with TRBD1. Per germline, CDR1 LNHDA and CDR2 SQIVND (reference sequence). There are 14 residues in the CDR3. With 6 bases clipped from V and 5 bases from J, the junction kept 8 bases outside the gene matches. The CDR3: CASSDGQGWTEAFF. Written as DNA, the CDR3 is TGTGCCAGTAGCGACGGACAGGGTTGGACTGAAGCTTTCTTT.

This clone was detected only once. This sequence joins TRBV9 and TRBJ2-1, with TRBD2 matching 10 bases. Trimming took 4 bases from V and 4 from J; bases not matched to a gene: 5. This CDR3 region has 15 residues. Looked up from germline, CDR1 is SGDLS and CDR2 is YYNGEE. CDR3 sequence: CASSKSGRDYNEQFF. CDR3 DNA: TGTGCCAGCAGCAAAAGCGGGAGGGATTACAATGAGCAGTTCTTC. Full variable domain (missing parts from reference TRBV9 and TRBJ2-1): DSGVTQTPKHLITATGQRVTLRCSPRSGDLSVYWYQQSLDQGLQFLIQYYNGEERAKGNILERFSAQQFPDLHSELNLSSLELGDSALYFCASSKSGRDYNEQFFGPGTRLTVL.

The chain uses TRBV11-2 and TRBJ2-7, with 7 nucleotides matching TRBD2. The CDR3 runs to 15 residues. CDR1 is SGHAT, CDR2 FQNNGV, per germline. J was trimmed by 9 bases and V by 3 bases; bases with no gene match: 14. This chain's CDR3 is CASSFSRDYYEGQYF. The CDR3 DNA is TGTGCCAGCAGCTTCAGCAGGGACTATTACGAGGGGCAGTACTTC.

The chain employs TRBV12-5 and TRBJ1-4; 7 nucleotides match TRBD1. CDR3 length: 14 amino acids. Germline assignment: CDR1 LGHNT and CDR2 FRNRAP. V lost 6 bases and J lost 7; bases outside the gene matches: 8. DNA of the CDR3: TGTGCTAGTGGCCCGAATGACAGGGTTGAAAAACTGTTTTTT. It yields the protein CASGPNDRVEKLFF.

This clone is a singleton in its sample. The chain couples TRBV2 to TRBJ1-5, with D hard to call. Germline V lookup: CDR1 SNHLY, CDR2 FYNNEI. The CDR3 covers 11 residues. Trimming took 5 bases from V and 8 from J, leaving 7 bases between them. CDR3 sequence (DNA): TGTGCCAGCAGTTTTCCTGAGCCCCAGCATTTT. It yields the protein CASSFPEPQHF. Using reference TRBV2 and TRBJ1-5 for the parts outside the CDR3, the full variable domain is EPEVTQTPSHQVTQMGQEVILRCVPISNHLYFYWYRQILGQKVEFLVSFYNNEISEKSEIFDDQFSVERPDGSNFTLKIRSTKLEDSAMYFCASSFPEPQHFGDGTRLSIL.

This sequence joins TRBV13 and TRBJ1-6; D is unresolved. This CDR3 comprises 15 residues. Germline assignment: CDR1 PRHDT and CDR2 FYEKMQ (reference sequence). V lost 5 bases and J lost 8, with 16 bases in between. The CDR3 DNA is TGTGCCAGCAGCACACGCCACCACGGGGATTCACCCCTCCACTTT. It encodes CASSTRHHGDSPLHF. The full variable domain, completed using reference TRBV13 and TRBJ1-6, is AAGVIQSPRHLIKEKRETATLKCYPIPRHDTVYWYQQGPGQDPQFLISFYEKMQSDKGSIPDRFSAQQFSDYHSELNMSSLELGDSALYFCASSTRHHGDSPLHFGNGTRLTVT.

This rearrangement joins TRBV30 to TRBJ1-2; 10 positions match TRBD1. The germline CDR1 and CDR2 sequences are GTSNPN and SVGIG (reference sequence). Trimming at V came to 8 bases and at J to 6 bases, leaving 15 bases not matched to a gene. The CDR3 contains 15 residues. CDR3 loop: CAGRRVDRGIDGYTF. The CDR3 coding sequence is TGTGCCGGAAGGAGGGTGGACAGGGGGATAGATGGCTACACCTTC.

The chain carries TRBV7-2 and TRBJ2-4; 11 nucleotides align to TRBD2. CDR1 is SGHTA and CDR2 is FQGNSA in the germline V gene. The J segment lost 8 bases and the V segment lost 3 bases, leaving 9 bases of the junction unmatched. CDR3 length equals 16 residues. The CDR3 coding sequence is TGTGCCAGCAGCTTCAGATCACTAGCGGGAGCGGACATTCAGTACTTC. It specifies CASSFRSLAGADIQYF. Together with reference TRBV7-2 and TRBJ2-4, the CDR3 gives the full variable domain: GAGVSQSPSNKVTEKGKDVELRCDPISGHTALYWYRQSLGQGLEFLIYFQGNSAPDKSGLPSDRFSAERTGGSVSTLTIQRTQQEDSAVYLCASSFRSLAGADIQYFGAGTRLSVL.

The V call is TRBV6-1, the J call TRBJ1-3; D is perhaps TRBD1 (6 bases). CDR1 is MNHNS and CDR2 is SASEGT in the germline V gene. V was cut by 2 bases and J by 2 bases, with 13 bases left in between. The CDR3 is made up of 16 amino acids. The CDR3 is CASSEFAAGAGNTIYF. In DNA form, the CDR3 reads TGTGCCAGCAGTGAATTTGCGGCAGGGGCTGGAAACACCATATATTTT.

V and J are TRBV19 and TRBJ2-7; TRBD1 aligns across 9 bases. The V gene's germline CDR1 is LNHDA and CDR2 SQIVND (reference sequence). The trim removed 5 bases at V and 0 bases at J, leaving 5 bases unmatched. The CDR3 covers 15 residues. The CDR3 is CASSYGTGSSYEQYF. In DNA form, the CDR3 reads TGTGCCAGTAGTTACGGGACAGGGAGCTCCTACGAGCAGTACTTC.

The CDR3 is CASSVGEGRYYEQYF. Here the CDR3 DNA reads TGTGCCAGCAGCGTAGGGGAGGGAAGATACTACGAGCAGTACTTC. V is TRBV9 and J is TRBJ2-7, with 7 bases matching TRBD2. CDR3 length: 15 amino acids. With 0 bases clipped from V and 3 bases from J, the junction kept 6 bases outside the gene matches. In germline, CDR1 is SGDLS, CDR2 YYNGEE.

CDR3 protein: CASSFPQGDTQYF. As DNA, the CDR3 is TGCGCCAGCAGCTTCCCGCAGGGGGATACGCAGTATTTT. V usage is TRBV5-1 and J usage is TRBJ2-3; possibly TRBD1 for D (6 bases). Germline V gene lookup returns CDR1 SGHRS and CDR2 YFSETQ. The V end lost 2 bases, the J end lost 6 bases, and 10 bases lay between the germline ends. This CDR3 region has 13 residues.

This clone was seen only a few times. V and J are TRBV7-3 and TRBJ2-1, with D perhaps TRBD1 (6 bases). Germline CDR1 is SGHTA and CDR2 is FQGTGA. V was trimmed by 1 base and J by 7 bases, leaving 14 bases between them. This CDR3 contains 15 residues. As DNA, the CDR3 is TGTGCCAGCAGCTTAATTAGGGACATAGGGAATGAGCAGTTCTTC. Translation gives CASSLIRDIGNEQFF.